This T cell receptor beta chain was obtained from a study of cytomegalovirus exposure and HLA in healthy donors. All the people who gave samples were healthy bone marrow donors. Primers included in the PCR were 60 Vbeta and 13 Jbeta primers. Clones were sequenced by immunoSEQ multiplex PCR, and TCRdb holds only the in-frame ones, with some missing. The specimen's table records 190,000 or so clones. V lost 0 bases, J lost 0 bases, and 8 bases lay in between. This CDR3 is 15 amino acids long. The V gene's germline CDR1 is MNHEY and CDR2 SVGAGI. The rearrangement joins TRBV6-5 to TRBJ1-1; the D is unclear. This TCR was recovered from a boy aged 5-17 years in good health and CMV-seronegative. The sample comprised PBMCs. The chain's CDR3 is CASSYSKTVNTEAFF. CDR3 in DNA: TGTGCCAGCAGTTACTCAAAAACAGTGAACACTGAAGCTTTCTTT.